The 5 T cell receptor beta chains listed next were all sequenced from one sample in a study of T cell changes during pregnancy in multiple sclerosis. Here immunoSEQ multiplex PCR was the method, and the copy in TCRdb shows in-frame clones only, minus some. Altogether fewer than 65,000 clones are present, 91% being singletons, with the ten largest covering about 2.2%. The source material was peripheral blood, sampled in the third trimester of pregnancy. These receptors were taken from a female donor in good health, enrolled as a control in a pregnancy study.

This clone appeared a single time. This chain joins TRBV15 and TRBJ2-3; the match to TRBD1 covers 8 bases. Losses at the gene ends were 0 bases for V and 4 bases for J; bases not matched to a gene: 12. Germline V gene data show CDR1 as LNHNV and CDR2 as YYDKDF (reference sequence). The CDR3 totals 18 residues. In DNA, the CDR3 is TGTGCCACCAGCAGAGAAGGCAGGGGGCGCAGAAGGCCAGATACGCAGTATTTT. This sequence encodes CATSREGRGRRRPDTQYF.

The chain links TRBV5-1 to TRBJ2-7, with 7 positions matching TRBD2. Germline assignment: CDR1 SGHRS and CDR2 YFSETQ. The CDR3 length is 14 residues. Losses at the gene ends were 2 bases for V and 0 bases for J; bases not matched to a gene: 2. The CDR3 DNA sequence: TGCGCCAGCAGCTTCCAGCGGGGCTCCTACGAGCAGTACTTC. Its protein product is CASSFQRGSYEQYF.

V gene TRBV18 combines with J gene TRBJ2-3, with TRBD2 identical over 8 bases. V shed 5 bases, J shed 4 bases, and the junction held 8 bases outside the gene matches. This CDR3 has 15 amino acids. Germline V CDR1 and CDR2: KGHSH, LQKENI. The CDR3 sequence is CASSSSGTSADTQYF. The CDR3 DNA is TGTGCCAGCTCATCATCCGGGACTAGTGCAGATACGCAGTATTTT.

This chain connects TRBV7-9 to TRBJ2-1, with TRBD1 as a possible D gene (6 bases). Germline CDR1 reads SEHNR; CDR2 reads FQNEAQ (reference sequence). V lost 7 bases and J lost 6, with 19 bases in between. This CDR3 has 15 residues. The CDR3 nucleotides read TGTGCCAGCACCCTGGGGATAGGGGGAGCCAATGAGCAGTTCTTC. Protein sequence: CASTLGIGGANEQFF.

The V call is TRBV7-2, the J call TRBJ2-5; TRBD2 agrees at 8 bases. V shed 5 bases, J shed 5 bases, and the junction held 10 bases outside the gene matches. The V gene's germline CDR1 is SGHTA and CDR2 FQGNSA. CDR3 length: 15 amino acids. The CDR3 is CASSNLAGSGETQYF. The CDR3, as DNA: TGTGCCAGCAGCAACTTAGCGGGGTCGGGGGAGACCCAGTACTTC.